Each of the 24 T cell receptor beta chains below was sequenced from the same sample in a study of Graves' ophthalmopathy and Graves' hyperthyroidism. RNA transcripts were the source from which TCR beta CDR3 regions were amplified. The library came from an HTBI-primed first-round RT-PCR and a second-round multiplex PCR. TCRdb reprocessed the multiplex PCR reads via MiXCR and lists one record per CDR3 protein. The sample includes approximately 500,000 distinct CDR3 sequences, over 13% of them seen just once. The source material was blood. These receptors were collected from a woman aged 25-40 years with Graves' ophthalmopathy.

The table lists this clonotype with many counts. The CDR3 sequence: CASSYGQVGSETQYF. Written as DNA, the CDR3 is TGTGCCAGCAGCTACGGGCAGGTCGGATCGGAGACCCAGTACTTC. The chain carries TRBV28 and TRBJ2-5; D is unclear. Trimming pared 6 bases from V and 5 bases from J, leaving 19 bases between. This CDR3 has 15 amino acids. Germline V gene data show CDR1 as MDHEN and CDR2 as SYDVKM.

This clonotype was counted many times. The chain links TRBV12-3 or TRBV12-4 to TRBJ1-2, with D tentatively TRBD1 (5 bases). The CDR3 covers 15 residues. Trimming stripped 4 bases from V and 4 bases from J, with 16 bases between. The CDR3 coding sequence is TGTGCCAGCAGTTCGCGGGGGGGGTCGGCCTATGGCTACACCTTC. Encoded protein: CASSSRGGSAYGYTF.

This clonotype was seen repeatedly, ten times or more. This chain joins TRBV6-5 and TRBJ2-4; 11 nucleotides line up with TRBD1. J gave up 1 base and V 7 bases, and 9 bases lay outside the gene matches. The CDR3 has 17 amino acids. CDR1 and CDR2 from the germline V gene are MNHEY and SVGAGI. CDR3 sequence (DNA): TGTGCCAGCATTTCGTCCGGGACAGGGGGTGCCAAAAACATTCAGTACTTC. Residues: CASISSGTGGAKNIQYF.

Many counts were recorded for this clonotype. The rearrangement links TRBV6-5 to TRBJ2-2, with TRBD1 identical over 7 bases. V trimming: 8 bases; J trimming: 0 bases; junction bases outside the gene matches: 6. CDR1 and CDR2 from the germline V gene are MNHEY and SVGAGI. CDR3 length equals 15 residues. This CDR3 is CASGHRGTNTGELFF. The CDR3 DNA reads TGTGCCAGCGGTCACAGGGGAACGAACACCGGGGAGCTGTTTTTT.

In this sample, this clonotype turned up many times. The chain has TRBV7-8 and TRBJ2-7; D may be TRBD2 (6 bases). The CDR3 has 16 amino acids. V was cut by 3 bases and J by 5 bases, with 20 bases left in between. Germline V gene sequence: CDR1 SGHVS, CDR2 FQNEAQ. The CDR3: CASSLRRGRALHEQYF. In nucleotides, the CDR3 is TGTGCCAGCAGCTTGCGGCGGGGCAGGGCTCTCCACGAGCAGTACTTC.

The J gene is TRBJ2-7, the V gene TRBV20-1; TRBD2 matches 14 bases. This CDR3 spans 18 amino acids. The V gene end was trimmed by 3 bases and the J gene end by 2 bases; junction bases not matched to a gene: 12. Per germline, CDR1 DFQATT and CDR2 SNEGSKA (reference sequence). The CDR3 spells CSARGGGLAGVGPYEQYF. The CDR3, as DNA: TGCAGTGCTAGGGGGGGGGGACTAGCGGGAGTCGGGCCCTACGAGCAGTACTTC.

This clonotype showed up many times. The genes are TRBV28 and TRBJ2-7, with a tentative D call TRBD1 (5 bases). Germline V lookup: CDR1 MDHEN, CDR2 SYDVKM. The CDR3 extends over 10 amino acids. V dropped 7 bases and J dropped 6 bases, with 7 bases sitting between them. DNA of the CDR3: TGTGCCAGCATTGGGGCCGAGCAGTACTTC. Translation: CASIGAEQYF.

There are many counts of this clonotype. The genes are TRBV30 and TRBJ2-5; D uncertain. Deletions cut 4 bases from V and 1 base from J, with 7 bases between. CDR3 length: 12 amino acids. CDR1 GTSNPN and CDR2 SVGIG come from the germline V gene (reference sequence). CDR3 loop: CAWTSIQETQYF. CDR3 nucleotide sequence: TGTGCCTGGACGAGCATCCAAGAGACCCAGTACTTC.

In its sample, this clonotype was seen many times. This chain uses TRBV6-4 with TRBJ1-5; 8 nucleotides line up with TRBD1. The CDR3 contains 17 residues. CDR1 is MRHNA, CDR2 SNTAGT, per germline. Trimming at V came to 8 bases and at J to 0 bases, leaving 12 bases not matched to a gene. In DNA, the CDR3 is TGTGCCAGCTTTCGATTCGGGACAGGCCTTAGCAATCAGCCCCAGCATTTT. The encoded protein is CASFRFGTGLSNQPQHF.

This clonotype was recorded many times. The CDR3, as DNA: TGCAGCGTTGACGGACTAGCGGGAGGCCGCTCCTACGAGCAGTACTTC. Translating it yields CSVDGLAGGRSYEQYF. V gene TRBV29-1 combines with J gene TRBJ2-7; TRBD2 agrees at 14 bases. Germline-derived CDR1 and CDR2 are SQVTM and ANQGSEA. The CDR3 contains 16 residues. Unmatched junction bases numbered 4, after V lost 3 bases and J lost 0 bases.

Ten or more counts support this clonotype. The rearrangement links TRBV7-6 to TRBJ1-1; D is undetermined. CDR3 length: 15 residues. Deletions cut 3 bases from V and 4 bases from J, with 15 bases between. Germline V gene sequence: CDR1 SGHVS, CDR2 FNYEAQ. The DNA of the CDR3 is TGTGCCAGCAGCTTCGAACTAGGGTGGGGCACTGAAGCTTTCTTT. It translates to CASSFELGWGTEAFF. Looking up the rest from reference TRBV7-6 and TRBJ1-1 gives the full variable domain: GAGVSQSPRYKVTKRGQDVALRCDPISGHVSLYWYRQALGQGPEFLTYFNYEAQQDKSGLPNDRFSAERPEGSISTLTIQRTEQRDSAMYRCASSFELGWGTEAFFGQGTRLTVV.

The V gene is TRBV27, the J gene TRBJ2-2; no clear D gene. Trimming left V 8 bases short and J 3 bases short, with 10 bases between. Per germline, CDR1 MNHEY and CDR2 SMNVEV (reference sequence). The CDR3 is 13 residues long. This CDR3 reads CASGKLYTGELFF. The CDR3 coding sequence is TGTGCCAGCGGCAAACTTTACACCGGGGAGCTGTTTTTT.

This clonotype appeared many times. The J gene is TRBJ1-6, the V gene TRBV12-3 or TRBV12-4; D is unresolved. This CDR3 has 15 residues. V was clipped by 5 bases and J by 10 bases, with 18 bases between them. CDR3 region: CASSRTSPLRSPLHF. CDR3 DNA: TGTGCCAGCAGTCGGACCTCCCCTTTACGATCACCCCTCCACTTT.

This clonotype has a handful of counts. The CDR3 here is CASTPRPENTEAFF. In nucleotides, the CDR3 is TGTGCCAGCACCCCGCGACCGGAAAACACTGAAGCTTTCTTT. The chain is built from TRBV12-3 or TRBV12-4 and TRBJ1-1; D remains ambiguous. The ends were cut back, 7 bases at V and 2 bases at J, with 14 bases in the middle. The CDR3 covers 14 residues.

The sample holds many counts of this clonotype. The rearrangement uses TRBV27 and TRBJ2-5, with 10 nucleotides matching TRBD2. This CDR3 is built from 16 residues. CDR1 is MNHEY and CDR2 is SMNVEV in the germline V gene (reference sequence). V trimming: 3 bases; J trimming: 4 bases; junction bases outside the gene matches: 8. This chain's CDR3 is CASSFLASGGGETQYF. As DNA, the CDR3 is TGTGCCAGCAGTTTTTTAGCTAGCGGGGGTGGAGAGACCCAGTACTTC.

V usage is TRBV5-4 and J usage is TRBJ1-1, with 8 bases aligning to TRBD1. V lost 5 bases and J lost 5; bases outside the gene matches: 11. The CDR3 consists of 15 residues. Germline-derived CDR1 and CDR2 are SGHNT and YYREEE (reference sequence). CDR3 amino acids: CASRARTGKDTEAFF. CDR3 sequence (DNA): TGTGCCAGCAGAGCCCGGACAGGGAAAGATACTGAAGCTTTCTTT.

This clonotype occurred many times. The chain recombines TRBV6-5 with TRBJ2-4; D is undetermined. CDR1 is MNHEY, CDR2 SVGAGI, per germline. Deletions cut 0 bases from V and 1 base from J, with 10 bases between. There are 16 residues in the CDR3. CDR3 nucleotide sequence: TGTGCCAGCAGTTACTCACCGATGGGGGCCAAAAACATTCAGTACTTC. This gives the protein CASSYSPMGAKNIQYF.

This clonotype appeared many times. The rearrangement links TRBV20-1 to TRBJ1-2, with D maybe TRBD1 (6 bases). The CDR3 spans 14 residues. The germline gives CDR1 DFQATT, CDR2 SNEGSKA (reference sequence). Trimming left V 5 bases short and J 3 bases short, with 16 bases between. The CDR3 bases are TGCAGTGCTGGAGGGGGGCAGGTTTACTATGGCTACACCTTC. This encodes CSAGGGQVYYGYTF.

This clonotype was seen repeatedly, ten times or more. The chain has TRBV20-1 and TRBJ1-2; D ambiguous. The germline gives CDR1 DFQATT, CDR2 SNEGSKA (reference sequence). V lost 6 bases and J 5 bases, leaving 19 bases between the germline ends. The CDR3 is 14 amino acids. The CDR3: CSARNSGPPYGYTF. The CDR3 DNA sequence: TGCAGTGCCCGGAATTCCGGACCCCCTTATGGCTACACCTTC.

This clonotype was counted many times. The rearrangement links TRBV29-1 to TRBJ2-7; 8 bases line up with TRBD1. Germline values: CDR1 SQVTM, CDR2 ANQGSEA. This CDR3 is built from 12 residues. V lost 6 bases and J lost 5; bases outside the gene matches: 6. The CDR3 loop reads CSVVDRAHEQYF. DNA of the CDR3: TGCAGCGTAGTGGACAGGGCCCACGAGCAGTACTTC.

This clonotype was picked up many times. V and J are TRBV7-3 and TRBJ2-4, with 10 positions matching TRBD1. The J segment lost 6 bases and the V segment lost 3 bases, leaving 2 bases of the junction unmatched. Germline V gene sequence: CDR1 SGHTA, CDR2 FQGTGA. CDR3 length equals 14 residues. In nucleotides, the CDR3 is TGTGCCAGCAGCTTGGGACAGGGGTCAAACATTCAGTACTTC. This encodes CASSLGQGSNIQYF. The full variable domain, rest sourced from reference TRBV7-3 and TRBJ2-4, is GAGVSQTPSNKVTEKGKYVELRCDPISGHTALYWYRQSLGQGPEFLIYFQGTGAADDSGLPNDRFFAVRPEGSVSTLKIQRTERGDSAVYLCASSLGQGSNIQYFGAGTRLSVL.

There are many counts of this clonotype. V and J are TRBV6-1 and TRBJ1-1; unclear D gene. Germline-derived CDR1 and CDR2 are MNHNS and SASEGT. Deletions cut 9 bases from V and 0 bases from J, with 11 bases between. The CDR3 consists of 13 residues. The CDR3, as DNA: TGTGCCAGTTCTCAGACACTGAACACTGAAGCTTTCTTT. Protein sequence: CASSQTLNTEAFF.

V usage is TRBV20-1 and J usage is TRBJ1-6; D gene uncertain. Germline assignment: CDR1 DFQATT and CDR2 SNEGSKA (reference sequence). The CDR3 extends over 13 amino acids. The V and J ends lost 3 bases and 5 bases respectively, with 8 bases between them. CDR3 amino acids: CSASAQHNSPLHF. The DNA of the CDR3 is TGCAGTGCTAGCGCTCAGCATAATTCACCCCTCCACTTT.

Comment on this clonotype: The conserved final phenylalanine or tryptophan is absent from the CDR3, which likely points to a read error. J is TRBJ1-2 and V is TRBV2; possible D gene TRBD1, 6 bases. Germline CDR1 SNHLY, CDR2 FYNNEI. CDR3 size: 16 residues. V lost 3 bases, J lost 4 bases, and 18 bases lay in between. For the CDR3, the DNA is TGTGCCAGCAGTGATTTGATTGGACAGTCTATCTATGGCTACACCTAC. Protein product: CASSDLIGQSIYGYTY.